Shown below are 9 T cell receptor beta chains from a single sample sequenced in a study of blood T cells in healthy people across ages. A sample-barcoded 5' primer and a J-beta primer mix were used in a second PCR of about 7 to 12 cycles. TCRdb ran MiXCR on the 5' RACE reads and lists one entry per CDR3 protein. The repertoire consists of 850,000 to 1,000,000 distinct CDR3 sequences, with just over 50% occurring once and the leading ten covering roughly a fifth. The material sequenced was blood. Receptor source: a woman aged 60-70 years in good health.

The V and J genes are TRBV7-6 and TRBJ2-1; 7 bases align to TRBD1. V gave up 5 bases and J gave up 5 bases; unmatched junction bases: 9. The CDR3 has 15 amino acids. Germline V CDR1 and CDR2: SGHVS, FNYEAQ. The CDR3: CASSIRTGPDNEQFF. In nucleotides, the CDR3 is TGTGCCAGCAGCATTCGGACAGGTCCCGACAATGAGCAGTTCTTC.

This clonotype has a handful of counts. The chain couples TRBV12-3 or TRBV12-4 to TRBJ2-1; 9 bases agree with TRBD1. The trim removed 7 bases at V and 0 bases at J, leaving 4 bases unmatched. CDR3 length: 15 residues. The DNA for the CDR3 is TGTGCCAGCATCCTGGGACAGGGCTCCTACAATGAGCAGTTCTTC. This codes for CASILGQGSYNEQFF.

This clonotype appeared once. The chain has TRBV28 and TRBJ2-5; 10 bases fit TRBD2. TRBJ2-4 explains the end of the DNA better; the J call may be wrong. The CDR3 totals 19 residues. Germline V gene lookup returns CDR1 MDHEN and CDR2 SYDVKM. CDR3 sequence (DNA): TGTGCCAGCAGAAAGGCCAGCTCTCTAGCGGGAGTGTTGAAAAACATTCAGTACTTC. Protein sequence: CASRKASSLAGVLKNIQYF.

This chain links TRBV7-2 with TRBJ2-5; no clear D gene. Matching the DNA end better, TRBJ2-7 makes the J call doubtful. The germline CDR1 and CDR2 sequences are SGHTA and FQGNSA. The CDR3 consists of 12 residues. The CDR3 loop reads CASSLASSEQYF. The DNA for the CDR3 is TGTGCCAGCAGCTTAGCAAGTAGCGAGCAGTACTTC.

The V call is TRBV7-2, the J call TRBJ1-6; the D gene is possibly TRBD1 (5 bases). Germline lookup yields CDR1 SGHTA and CDR2 FQGNSA. Trimming took 9 bases from V and 2 from J, leaving 14 bases between them. The CDR3 spans 15 residues. CDR3 in amino acids: CASSPGTTYNSPLHF. The CDR3 DNA reads as TGTGCCAGTAGCCCAGGGACCACCTATAATTCACCCCTCCACTTT. The entire variable domain, with the rest obtained from reference TRBV7-2 and TRBJ1-6, is as follows: GAGVSQSPSNKVTEKGKDVELRCDPISGHTALYWYRQSLGQGLEFLIYFQGNSAPDKSGLPSDRFSAERTGGSVSTLTIQRTQQEDSAVYLCASSPGTTYNSPLHFGNGTRLTVT.

This chain links TRBV5-1 with TRBJ2-7; a possible D gene is TRBD2 (5 bases). Between the trimmed V and J ends, which lost 1 base and 2 bases, there was a span of 10 bases. The CDR3 contains 14 residues. Germline lookup yields CDR1 SGHRS and CDR2 YFSETQ. In DNA, the CDR3 is TGCGCCAGCAGCTTGTTCAGCGGCCCCTACGAGCAGTACTTC. Protein: CASSLFSGPYEQYF.

V is TRBV20-1 and J is TRBJ2-7; 11 positions agree with TRBD2. The CDR3 length is 15 residues. V gave up 5 bases and J gave up 2 bases; unmatched junction bases: 8. Germline CDR1 DFQATT, CDR2 SNEGSKA (reference sequence). CDR3 amino acids: CSALRLTSGTYEQYF. The DNA for the CDR3 is TGCAGTGCTCTACGACTGACTAGCGGGACCTACGAGCAGTACTTC.

V usage is TRBV12-3 or TRBV12-4 and J usage is TRBJ2-1, with 8 bases matching TRBD1. The CDR3 is made up of 18 amino acids. The junction had 15 bases not matched to a gene; V was cut back by 5 bases and J by 3 bases. The CDR3 here is CASSLRAQQGGDYNEQFF. The CDR3 DNA follows: TGTGCCAGCAGTCTTAGAGCCCAACAGGGGGGTGACTACAATGAGCAGTTCTTC.

The V and J genes are TRBV15 and TRBJ2-1; D unclear. Germline CDR1 LNHNV, CDR2 YYDKDF (reference sequence). V was shortened by 0 bases and J by 2 bases, with 5 bases between the two germline ends. The length of the CDR3 is 14 residues. The CDR3 sequence: CATSRDFTYNEQFF. CDR3 sequence (DNA): TGTGCCACCAGCAGAGATTTTACCTACAATGAGCAGTTCTTC.